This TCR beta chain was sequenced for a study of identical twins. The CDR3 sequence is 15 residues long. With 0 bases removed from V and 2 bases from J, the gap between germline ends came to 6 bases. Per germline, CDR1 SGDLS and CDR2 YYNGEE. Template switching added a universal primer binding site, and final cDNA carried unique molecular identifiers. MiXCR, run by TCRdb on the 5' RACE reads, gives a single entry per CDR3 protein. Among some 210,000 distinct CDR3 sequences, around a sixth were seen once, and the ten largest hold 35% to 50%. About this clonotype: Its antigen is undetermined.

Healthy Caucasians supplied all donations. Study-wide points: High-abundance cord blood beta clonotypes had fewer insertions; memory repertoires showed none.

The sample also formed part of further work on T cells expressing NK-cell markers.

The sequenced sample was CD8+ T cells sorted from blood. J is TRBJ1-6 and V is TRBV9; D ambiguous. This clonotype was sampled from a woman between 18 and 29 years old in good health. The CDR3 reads CASSVGGTYNSPLHF. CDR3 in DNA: TGTGCCAGCAGCGTAGGAGGGACCTATAATTCACCCCTCCACTTT.